These 26 T cell receptor beta chains share one sample of origin, sequenced in a study of blood T cell repertoires in COVID-19. The table came from immunoSEQ multiplex PCR; TCRdb's copy has only in-frame clones and leaves some out. The table shows under 250,000 clones, with around four fifths occurring only once. Material for sequencing was peripheral blood. These receptors were collected from a man in his fifties with acute or convalescent COVID-19.

The chain combines TRBV19 with TRBJ1-1; TRBD1 might be the D (6 bases). The germline V gene has CDR1 LNHDA and CDR2 SQIVND (reference sequence). The CDR3 is 12 amino acids. Trimming stripped 3 bases from V and 5 bases from J, with 7 bases between. This CDR3 reads CASSIGQTEAFF. The CDR3 DNA is TGTGCCAGTAGTATTGGACAGACTGAAGCTTTCTTT.

The chain combines TRBV28 with TRBJ2-7, with TRBD1 matching 7 bases. The junction had 6 bases not matched to a gene; V was cut back by 2 bases and J by 5 bases. The length of the CDR3 is 14 residues. Germline V CDR1 and CDR2: MDHEN, SYDVKM. DNA of the CDR3: TGTGCCAGCAGTTTAACAGGGGTGGCTCACGAGCAGTACTTC. It codes for CASSLTGVAHEQYF.

The chain carries TRBV2 and TRBJ1-2; D perhaps matches TRBD1 (5 bases). In germline, CDR1 is SNHLY, CDR2 FYNNEI. CDR3 length: 14 amino acids. The germline V and J ends were trimmed by 1 base and 2 bases, with 8 bases remaining between them. The CDR3 loop reads CASSEVGLNYGYTF. The CDR3 bases are TGTGCCAGCAGTGAAGTGGGACTGAACTATGGCTACACCTTC.

This chain links TRBV5-4 with TRBJ2-7; D not certain. With 1 base removed from V and 3 bases from J, the gap between germline ends came to 8 bases. The CDR3 runs 13 residues. Per germline, CDR1 SGHNT and CDR2 YYREEE (reference sequence). CDR3 coding DNA: TGTGCCAGCAGCTTGTACACAAACTACGAGCAGTACTTC. This encodes CASSLYTNYEQYF. The full variable domain, in which reference TRBV5-4 and TRBJ2-7 provide the parts outside the CDR3, is ETGVTQSPTHLIKTRGQQVTLRCSSQSGHNTVSWYQQALGQGPQFIFQYYREEENGRGNFPPRFSGLQFPNYSSELNVNALELDDSALYLCASSLYTNYEQYFGPGTRLTVT.

The gene calls are TRBV29-1 and TRBJ1-2; D gene uncertain. V was pared by 4 bases and J by 2 bases, with 17 bases between. The CDR3 is 15 residues long. CDR1 is SQVTM and CDR2 is ANQGSEA in the germline V gene. Here the CDR3 reads CSVAGREASNYGYTF. CDR3 sequence (DNA): TGCAGCGTTGCTGGGCGGGAGGCTTCCAACTATGGCTACACCTTC.

This clone was picked up a small number of times. V gene TRBV6-6 combines with J gene TRBJ1-1; D remains ambiguous. Germline CDR1 is MNHNY and CDR2 is SVGAGI (reference sequence). V gave up 3 bases and J gave up 1 base, with 12 bases separating them. The CDR3 consists of 15 residues. The CDR3 region is CASSYPTYTNTEAFF. The CDR3 coding sequence is TGTGCCAGCAGTTATCCAACTTATACGAACACTGAAGCTTTCTTT.

This clone was recorded once. The genes are TRBV18 and TRBJ2-6; TRBD2 matches 7 bases. V shed 8 bases, J shed 0 bases, and the junction held 13 bases outside the gene matches. Germline CDR1 and CDR2: KGHSH and LQKENI. The CDR3 covers 18 residues. CDR3 in amino acids: CASRSSGDKNSGANVLTF. The DNA for the CDR3 is TGTGCCAGCAGGTCGAGCGGGGATAAAAACTCTGGGGCCAACGTCCTGACTTTC.

This clone appeared a few times. The chain employs TRBV5-1 and TRBJ2-7; maybe TRBD2 (6 bases). Germline loops: CDR1 SGHRS, CDR2 YFSETQ. V was cut by 3 bases and J by 6 bases, with 16 bases left in between. The CDR3 runs 14 residues. DNA for the CDR3: TGCGCCAGCAGCTACCACGGGACTGTTGGCGAGCAGTACTTC. Its translation: CASSYHGTVGEQYF.

The table lists this clone with a few counts. The chain uses TRBV11-2 and TRBJ2-7; 7 bases fit TRBD2. Germline V gene sequence: CDR1 SGHAT, CDR2 FQNNGV. The CDR3 contains 14 residues. Unmatched junction bases numbered 4, after V lost 3 bases and J lost 2 bases. DNA of the CDR3: TGTGCCAGCAGCTTGGAGACTAGCACCTACGAGCAGTACTTC. This sequence encodes CASSLETSTYEQYF.

The chain joins TRBV19 to TRBJ1-5, with D unclear. The V end lost 5 bases, the J end lost 4 bases, and 18 bases lay between the germline ends. Per the germline V gene, CDR1 is LNHDA and CDR2 is SQIVND (reference sequence). This CDR3 contains 16 residues. CDR3 sequence: CASSFSSSGINQPQHF. For the CDR3, the DNA is TGTGCCAGTAGTTTCTCTAGCAGCGGAATAAATCAGCCCCAGCATTTT.

The rearrangement links TRBV18 to TRBJ1-3, with D hard to call. The CDR3 extends over 14 amino acids. Germline loops: CDR1 KGHSH, CDR2 LQKENI. The CDR3 here is CATSDGLSGNTIYF. CDR3 DNA sequence: TGTGCTACCTCCGACGGACTCTCTGGAAACACCATATATTTT.

The V call is TRBV19, the J call TRBJ2-1, with D possibly matching TRBD1 (6 bases). The CDR3 runs to 15 residues. Trimming left V 4 bases short and J 5 bases short, with 15 bases between. CDR1 and CDR2 (germline): LNHDA, SQIVND (reference sequence). CDR3 amino acids: CASSTGAWGHNEQFF. The CDR3 region has the DNA TGTGCCAGTAGTACCGGGGCCTGGGGGCACAATGAGCAGTTCTTC.

The J gene is TRBJ1-1, the V gene TRBV5-1; D not resolved. The CDR3 loop spans 15 amino acids. Looked up from germline, CDR1 is SGHRS and CDR2 is YFSETQ. The V and J ends lost 1 base and 4 bases respectively, with 14 bases between them. The CDR3 DNA sequence: TGCGCCAGCAGCTTGAGGGCCGGGGAGGGCACTGAAGCTTTCTTT. Translated, it gives CASSLRAGEGTEAFF.

The chain couples TRBV19 to TRBJ2-7; the D gene is possibly TRBD1 (6 bases). Trimming took 3 bases from V and 0 from J, leaving 12 bases between them. Germline assignment: CDR1 LNHDA and CDR2 SQIVND (reference sequence). This CDR3 has 15 residues. CDR3 sequence: CASSITGNPSYEQYF. CDR3 bases: TGTGCCAGTAGTATTACAGGGAATCCCTCCTACGAGCAGTACTTC.

The chain is built from TRBV6-5 and TRBJ2-1, with 11 positions matching TRBD2. The CDR3 is made up of 15 amino acids. V trimming: 4 bases; J trimming: 4 bases; junction bases outside the gene matches: 3. Germline V gene data show CDR1 as MNHEY and CDR2 as SVGAGI. The CDR3: CASSFRLAGYNEQFF. For the CDR3, the DNA is TGTGCCAGCAGTTTTCGACTAGCGGGGTACAATGAGCAGTTCTTC.

This chain links TRBV7-3 with TRBJ2-5; TRBD2 is a possible D gene (6 bases). The length of the CDR3 is 14 residues. V shed 0 bases and J shed 4 bases, with 9 bases lying between them. Germline loops: CDR1 SGHTA, CDR2 FQGTGA. Here the CDR3 DNA reads TGTGCCAGCAGCTTAACTGGGGGACTAGAGACCCAGTACTTC. This translates into CASSLTGGLETQYF.

In its sample, this clone was seen a few times. The chain carries TRBV3-1 (or the pseudogene TRBV3-2) and TRBJ2-2; 13 bases map to TRBD2. The germline V gene has CDR1 LGHDT and CDR2 YNNKEL (reference sequence). The CDR3 spans 16 residues. V was clipped by 2 bases and J by 7 bases; unmatched bases: 4. CDR3 sequence: CASSQTGLAGIGELFF. CDR3 DNA: TGTGCCAGCAGCCAAACGGGACTAGCGGGAATCGGGGAGCTGTTTTTT.

V gene TRBV10-3 combines with J gene TRBJ1-5; TRBD1 matches 9 bases. The germline V gene encodes CDR1 ENHRY and CDR2 SYGVKD. The V and J ends lost 10 bases and 1 base, in that order; junction bases with no gene match: 8. The CDR3 consists of 15 residues. CDR3 in DNA: TGTGCCACCAGGACAGGGGATGGGAGCAATCAGCCCCAGCATTTT. Translating it yields CATRTGDGSNQPQHF.

The V and J genes are TRBV20-1 and TRBJ2-1; 11 nucleotides align to TRBD2. CDR1 DFQATT and CDR2 SNEGSKA come from the germline V gene (reference sequence). This CDR3 comprises 18 residues. J lost 4 bases, V lost 3 bases, and 14 bases had no gene match. CDR3 sequence reads: CSASGLAGPLIRYNEQFF. CDR3 DNA sequence: TGCAGTGCTAGTGGACTAGCGGGCCCCTTAATTAGGTACAATGAGCAGTTCTTC.

The CDR3 spells CASSTPEVSDTQYF. In DNA form, the CDR3 reads TGTGCCAGTAGTACCCCCGAGGTTAGTGATACGCAGTATTTT. The genes are TRBV19 and TRBJ2-3; no reliable D call. The CDR3 length is 14 residues. The germline V gene encodes CDR1 LNHDA and CDR2 SQIVND (reference sequence). Trimming removed 4 bases from V and 6 bases from J, with 14 bases in between. The full variable domain, completed using reference TRBV19 and TRBJ2-3, is DGGITQSPKYLFRKEGQNVTLSCEQNLNHDAMYWYRQDPGQGLRLIYYSQIVNDFQKGDIAEGYSVSREKKESFPLTVTSAQKNPTAFYLCASSTPEVSDTQYFGPGTRLTVL.

This clone was picked up a small number of times. This chain connects TRBV24-1 to TRBJ2-7; D may be TRBD2 (5 bases). The CDR3 has 14 amino acids. CDR1 and CDR2 from the germline V gene are KGHDR and SFDVKD. V lost 11 bases and J 0 bases, leaving 16 bases between the germline ends. CDR3 region: CASANGKCSYEQYF. The CDR3, as DNA: TGTGCCAGCGCTAACGGGAAGTGCTCCTACGAGCAGTACTTC.

The chain employs TRBV6-6 and TRBJ2-5; 14 positions match TRBD2. This CDR3 is 17 amino acids long. Germline CDR1 and CDR2: MNHNY and SVGAGI (reference sequence). Trimming removed 5 bases from V and 5 bases from J; junction bases left unmatched: 10. The CDR3 sequence: CASSRLGGTSGSETQYF. Written as DNA, the CDR3 is TGTGCCAGCAGTCGCCTGGGAGGGACTAGCGGGAGTGAGACCCAGTACTTC.

CDR3 bases: TGTGCCAGCAGTTTCTCCTCCTCTCGTGACATCTTGAACACTGAAGCTTTCTTT. This translates into CASSFSSSRDILNTEAFF. The chain couples TRBV27 to TRBJ1-1; D unresolved. CDR1 is MNHEY and CDR2 is SMNVEV in the germline V gene (reference sequence). V lost 3 bases, J lost 0 bases, and 20 bases lay in between. The CDR3 runs to 18 residues.

The chain links TRBV7-9 to TRBJ2-6; no clear D gene. Trimming left V 5 bases short and J 2 bases short, with 10 bases between. Germline CDR1 SEHNR, CDR2 FQNEAQ (reference sequence). The CDR3 totals 15 residues. The CDR3 is CASSPPRAGANVLTF. Here the CDR3 DNA reads TGTGCCAGCAGCCCTCCCCGGGCTGGGGCCAACGTCCTGACTTTC. Full variable domain (rest looked up from reference TRBV7-9 and TRBJ2-6): DTGVSQNPRHKITKRGQNVTFRCDPISEHNRLYWYRQTLGQGPEFLTYFQNEAQLEKSRLLSDRFSAERPKGSFSTLEIQRTEQGDSAMYLCASSPPRAGANVLTFGAGSRLTVL.

The J gene is TRBJ1-2, the V gene TRBV15, with D unclear. Germline V gene lookup returns CDR1 LNHNV and CDR2 YYDKDF (reference sequence). V lost 0 bases and J lost 4, with 12 bases in between. The CDR3 has 15 residues. This CDR3 is CATSREKNPGYGYTF. CDR3 DNA sequence: TGTGCCACCAGCAGAGAAAAGAATCCAGGCTATGGCTACACCTTC.

This chain joins TRBV11-1 and TRBJ2-2, with unresolved D. This CDR3 spans 13 amino acids. Trimming removed 5 bases from V and 4 bases from J, with 8 bases in between. The germline V gene encodes CDR1 SGHAT and CDR2 FQDESV (reference sequence). CDR3 sequence (DNA): TGTGCCAGCAGCCTCCGCGTCACCGGGGAGCTGTTTTTT. It translates to CASSLRVTGELFF.